The T cell receptor beta chain under discussion was sequenced for a study of OX40 agonist ivuxolimab in advanced cancers. With regard to the full study: The costimulatory receptor OX40 (CD134) was targeted by ivuxolimab, a fully human IgG2 agonistic monoclonal antibody. Patients were allowed to have had prior anti-PD-1, anti-PD-L1 or anti-CTLA-4 therapy, and approximately 40% of the dose-escalation patients had previously received checkpoint inhibitors. The dose-escalation cohort was 80% to 90% male with a mean age of approximately 60 years, ranging from about 20 to 85. The monotherapy dose-escalation portion (N ≈ 50 patients) of the phase I ivuxolimab trial is reported in the paper. Partial responses were achieved by three dose-escalation patients, of whom one had hepatocellular carcinoma and two had cutaneous melanoma. Among the roughly 52 dose-escalation patients, around 20 had hepatocellular carcinoma, some 15 melanoma, 9 renal cell carcinoma and 9 head and neck cancer. Intravenous ivuxolimab was administered to patients every 2 weeks at six dose levels: 0.01, 0.1, 0.3, 1.5, 3 and 10 mg/kg. Peripheral TCRbeta sequencing aimed to test whether ivuxolimab altered TCR sequence diversity and caused clonal T-cell expansion. What the authors observed across the whole study: At doses of 0.1 to 3.0 mg/kg, clonal expansion of both CD4+ and CD8+ T cells in blood was seen between baseline and week 6. After ivuxolimab, CD8+ T cells had more expanded clones than CD4+ T cells on average. The antigen specificity of the clonally expanded peripheral T cells was not determined. Low levels of normalized T-cell clonal expansion were also seen in some patients who did not respond. In the 0.1-3.0 mg/kg groups, partial responders were among the patients with the lowest normalized peripheral clonal expansion, particularly in CD8+ T cells.

Patients with a history of autoimmune disease or receiving systemic immunosuppression were excluded from the trial. Peripheral blood for TCR sequencing was collected from all dose cohorts at baseline, on cycle 4 day 1, and on cycle 7 day 1. The samples were taken from a phase I, first-in-human, multicenter, open-label dose-escalation trial of ivuxolimab. Adults with locally advanced or metastatic melanoma, renal cell carcinoma, hepatocellular carcinoma or head and neck squamous cell carcinoma were enrolled in the trial. Before TCR sequencing, CD4+ T cells and CD8+ T cells from peripheral blood were sorted into separate populations. For sequencing of the TCRbeta CDR3 region, genomic DNA was extracted from the sorted cells. The immunoSEQ Assay was used for sequencing of TCRbeta CDR3 regions. TCRdb limited this immuneACCESS table to in-frame rearrangements with V and J called. A share of clones is missing; checked studies link under half to unresolved V genes, and the rest is unexplained. This sample is represented by about 62,000 clones; about four fifths of them were singletons. The leading ten clones occupy under 13% of the sample.

A few counts support this clone. Its antigen has not been determined. Per-base qualities were not stored, and no clone one base away is much larger. The CDR3 goes from the cysteine to the phenylalanine over 14 residues. Only the CDR3 DNA stays, 42 bases, in frame from base 1. The CDR1 and CDR2 encoded by the germline V gene (reference sequence) are MNHEY and SMNVEV. At the junction V is shortened by 6 bases and J by 3 bases, with 13 bases in between. The source material was CD4+ or CD8+ T cells sorted from blood, sampled in a trial of the OX40 agonist ivuxolimab. This chain is built from TRBV27 and TRBJ2-3, with a weak D call of TRBD2 (5 bases match). This TCR derives from an adult with an advanced solid tumor such as melanoma, head and neck, liver or kidney cancer. The CDR3 in this case is CASRVGPGTDTQYF. The sequenced DNA is TGTGCCAGCAGGGTAGGTCCGGGAACAGATACGCAGTATTTT.